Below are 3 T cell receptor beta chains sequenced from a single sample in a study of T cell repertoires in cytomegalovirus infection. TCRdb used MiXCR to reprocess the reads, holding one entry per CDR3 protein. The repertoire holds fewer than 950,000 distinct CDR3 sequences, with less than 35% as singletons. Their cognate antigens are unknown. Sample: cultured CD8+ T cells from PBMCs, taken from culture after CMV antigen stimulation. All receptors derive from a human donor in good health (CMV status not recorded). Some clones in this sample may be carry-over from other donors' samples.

The CDR3 coding sequence is TGCGCCAGCAGTGATTCTTTCGGCAGCTCCTACGAGCAGTACTTC. It is translated as CASSDSFGSSYEQYF. The chain carries TRBV10-1 and TRBJ2-7; D not resolved. CDR1 and CDR2 (germline): WNHNN, SYGVQD (reference sequence). The CDR3 has 15 amino acids. Trimming removed 3 bases from V and 0 bases from J, with 12 bases in between.

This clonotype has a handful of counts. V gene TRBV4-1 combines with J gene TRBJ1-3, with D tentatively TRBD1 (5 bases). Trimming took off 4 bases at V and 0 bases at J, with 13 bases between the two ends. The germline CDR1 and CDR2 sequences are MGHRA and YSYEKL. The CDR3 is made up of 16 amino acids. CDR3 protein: CASSPWGPSSGNTIYF. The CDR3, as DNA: TGCGCCAGCAGCCCGTGGGGCCCAAGCTCTGGAAACACCATATATTTT.

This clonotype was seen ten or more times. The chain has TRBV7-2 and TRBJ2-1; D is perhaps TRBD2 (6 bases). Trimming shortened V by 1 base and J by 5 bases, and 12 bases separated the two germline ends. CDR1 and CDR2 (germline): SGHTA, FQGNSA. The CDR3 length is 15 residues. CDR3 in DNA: TGTGCCAGCAGCTTAGTCTTTCGCGGGGACAATGAGCAGTTCTTC. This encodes CASSLVFRGDNEQFF.